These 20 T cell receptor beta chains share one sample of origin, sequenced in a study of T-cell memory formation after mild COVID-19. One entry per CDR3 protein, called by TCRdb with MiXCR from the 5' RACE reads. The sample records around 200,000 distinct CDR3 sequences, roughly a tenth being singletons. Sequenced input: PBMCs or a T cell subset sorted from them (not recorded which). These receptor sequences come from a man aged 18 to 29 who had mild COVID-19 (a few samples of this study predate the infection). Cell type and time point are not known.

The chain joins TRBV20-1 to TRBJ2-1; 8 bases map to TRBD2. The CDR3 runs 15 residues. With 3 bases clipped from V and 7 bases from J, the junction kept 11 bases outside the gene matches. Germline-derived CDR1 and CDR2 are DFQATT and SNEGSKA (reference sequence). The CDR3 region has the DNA TGCAGTGCTAGTGCCGGCGGCGGGGGGTCGAATGAGCAGTTCTTC. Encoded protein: CSASAGGGGSNEQFF.

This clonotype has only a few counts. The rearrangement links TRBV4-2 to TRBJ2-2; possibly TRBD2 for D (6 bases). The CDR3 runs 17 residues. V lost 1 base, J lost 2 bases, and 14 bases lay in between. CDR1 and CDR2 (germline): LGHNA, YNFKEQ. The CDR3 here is CASSQGDWTRNTGELFF. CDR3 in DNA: TGTGCCAGCAGCCAAGGGGACTGGACAAGAAACACCGGGGAGCTGTTTTTT.

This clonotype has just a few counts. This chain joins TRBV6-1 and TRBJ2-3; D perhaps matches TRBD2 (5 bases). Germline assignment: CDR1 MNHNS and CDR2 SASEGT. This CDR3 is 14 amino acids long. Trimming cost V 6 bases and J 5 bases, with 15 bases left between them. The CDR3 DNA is TGTGCCAGCAGCGGTTGGAGGACCCAAGATACGCAGTATTTT. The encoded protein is CASSGWRTQDTQYF.

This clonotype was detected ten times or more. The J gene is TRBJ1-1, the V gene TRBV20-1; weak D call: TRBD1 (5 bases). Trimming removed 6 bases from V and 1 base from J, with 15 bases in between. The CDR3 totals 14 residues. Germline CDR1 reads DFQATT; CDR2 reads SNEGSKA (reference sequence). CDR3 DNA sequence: TGCAGTGCGCCCCGACAGTTCCGGAACACTGAAGCTTTCTTT. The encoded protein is CSAPRQFRNTEAFF.

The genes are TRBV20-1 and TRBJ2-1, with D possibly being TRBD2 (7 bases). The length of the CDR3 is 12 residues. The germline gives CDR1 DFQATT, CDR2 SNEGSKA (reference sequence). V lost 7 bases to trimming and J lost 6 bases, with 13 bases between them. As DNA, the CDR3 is TGCAGTGGGCGGCGGGGGCGCAATGAGCAGTTCTTC. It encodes CSGRRGRNEQFF.

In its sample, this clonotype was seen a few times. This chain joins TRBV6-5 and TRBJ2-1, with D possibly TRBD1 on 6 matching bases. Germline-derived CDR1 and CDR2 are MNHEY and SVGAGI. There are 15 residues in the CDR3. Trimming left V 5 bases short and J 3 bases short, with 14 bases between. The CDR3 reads CASSRLRTVYNEQFF. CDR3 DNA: TGTGCCAGCAGTCGGCTTCGGACAGTCTACAATGAGCAGTTCTTC.

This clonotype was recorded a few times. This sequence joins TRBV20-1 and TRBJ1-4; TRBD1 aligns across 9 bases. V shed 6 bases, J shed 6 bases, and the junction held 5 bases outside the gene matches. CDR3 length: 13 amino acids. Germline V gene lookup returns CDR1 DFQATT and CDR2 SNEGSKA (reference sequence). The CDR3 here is CSAGTGLDEKLFF. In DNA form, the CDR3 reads TGCAGTGCGGGGACAGGGTTGGATGAAAAACTGTTTTTT.

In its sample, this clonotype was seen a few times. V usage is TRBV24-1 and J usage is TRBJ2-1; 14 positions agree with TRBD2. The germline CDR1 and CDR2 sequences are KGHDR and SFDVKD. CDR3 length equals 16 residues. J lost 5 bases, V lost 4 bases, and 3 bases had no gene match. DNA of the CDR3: TGTGCCACCAGTGACGGACTAGCGGGGGGCAACAATGAGCAGTTCTTC. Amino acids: CATSDGLAGGNNEQFF.

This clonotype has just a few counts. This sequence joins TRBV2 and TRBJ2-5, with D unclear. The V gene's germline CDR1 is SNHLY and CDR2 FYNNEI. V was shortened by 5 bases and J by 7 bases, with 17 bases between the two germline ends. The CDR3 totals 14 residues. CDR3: CASSTLWNEGTQYF. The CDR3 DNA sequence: TGTGCCAGCAGTACTCTCTGGAACGAAGGGACCCAGTACTTC.

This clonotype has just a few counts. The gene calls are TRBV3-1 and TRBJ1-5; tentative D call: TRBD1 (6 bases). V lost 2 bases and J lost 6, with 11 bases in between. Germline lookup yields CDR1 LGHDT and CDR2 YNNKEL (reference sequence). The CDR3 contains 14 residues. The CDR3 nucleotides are TGTGCCAGCAGCCAAACAGGGTTAAGTCAGCCCCAGCATTTT. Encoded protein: CASSQTGLSQPQHF.

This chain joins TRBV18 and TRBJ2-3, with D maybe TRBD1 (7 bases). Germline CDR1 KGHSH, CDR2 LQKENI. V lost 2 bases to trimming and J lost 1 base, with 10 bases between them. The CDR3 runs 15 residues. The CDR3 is CASSPGGTGTDTQYF. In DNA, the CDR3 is TGTGCCAGCTCACCAGGGGGGACAGGCACAGATACGCAGTATTTT.

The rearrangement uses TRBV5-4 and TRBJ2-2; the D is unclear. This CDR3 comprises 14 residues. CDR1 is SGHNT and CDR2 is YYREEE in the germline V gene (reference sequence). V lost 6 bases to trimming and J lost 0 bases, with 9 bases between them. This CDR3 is CASNPAPNTGELFF. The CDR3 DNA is TGTGCCAGCAACCCGGCCCCGAACACCGGGGAGCTGTTTTTT.

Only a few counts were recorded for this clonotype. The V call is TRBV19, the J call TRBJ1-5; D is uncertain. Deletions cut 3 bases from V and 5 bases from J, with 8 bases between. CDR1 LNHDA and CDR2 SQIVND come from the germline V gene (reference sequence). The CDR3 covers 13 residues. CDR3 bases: TGTGCCAGTAGTATCCGACACGATCAGCCCCAGCATTTT. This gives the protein CASSIRHDQPQHF.

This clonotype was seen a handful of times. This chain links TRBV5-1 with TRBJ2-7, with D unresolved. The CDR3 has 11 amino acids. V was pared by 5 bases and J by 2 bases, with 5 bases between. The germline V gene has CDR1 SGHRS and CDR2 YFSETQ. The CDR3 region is CASSPTYEQYV. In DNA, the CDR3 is TGCGCCAGCAGTCCCACCTACGAGCAGTACGTC.

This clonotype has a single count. CDR3 DNA sequence: TGTGCCAGCCAACGGACGGTCGCGAACACCGGGGAGCTGTTTTTT. Translating it yields CASQRTVANTGELFF. This sequence joins TRBV6-5 and TRBJ2-2; D is uncertain. Germline CDR1 reads MNHEY; CDR2 reads SVGAGI. V lost 8 bases, J lost 0 bases, and 13 bases lay in between. This CDR3 contains 15 residues.

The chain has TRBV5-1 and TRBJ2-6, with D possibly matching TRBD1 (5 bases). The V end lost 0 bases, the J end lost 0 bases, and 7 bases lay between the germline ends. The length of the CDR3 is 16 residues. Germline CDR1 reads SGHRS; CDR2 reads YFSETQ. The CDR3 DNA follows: TGCGCCAGCAGCTTGGAGGGGCTCTCTGGGGCCAACGTCCTGACTTTC. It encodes CASSLEGLSGANVLTF.

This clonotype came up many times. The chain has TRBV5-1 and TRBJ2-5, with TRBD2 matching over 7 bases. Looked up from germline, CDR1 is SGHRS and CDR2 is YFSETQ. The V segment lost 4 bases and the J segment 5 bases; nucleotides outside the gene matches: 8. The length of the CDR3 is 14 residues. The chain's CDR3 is CASSRWEGSETQYF. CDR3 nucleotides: TGCGCCAGCAGCCGGTGGGAGGGGTCGGAGACCCAGTACTTC.

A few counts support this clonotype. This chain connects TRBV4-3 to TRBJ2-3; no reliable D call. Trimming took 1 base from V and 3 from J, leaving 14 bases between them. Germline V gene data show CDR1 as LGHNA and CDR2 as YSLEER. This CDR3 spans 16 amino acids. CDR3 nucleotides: TGCGCCAGCAGCCAAGCCTCGTCTCGCCCGACAGATACGCAGTATTTT. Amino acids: CASSQASSRPTDTQYF.

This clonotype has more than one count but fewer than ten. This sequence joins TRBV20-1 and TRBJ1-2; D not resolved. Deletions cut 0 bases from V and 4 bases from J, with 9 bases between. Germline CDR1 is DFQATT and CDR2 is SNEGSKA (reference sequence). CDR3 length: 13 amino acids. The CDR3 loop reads CSARDRSTYGYTF. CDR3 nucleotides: TGCAGTGCTAGAGACAGGTCAACCTATGGCTACACCTTC.

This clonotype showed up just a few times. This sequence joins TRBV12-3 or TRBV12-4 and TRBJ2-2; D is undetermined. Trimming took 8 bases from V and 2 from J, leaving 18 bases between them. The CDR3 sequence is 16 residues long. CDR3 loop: CASRPRALGNTGELFF. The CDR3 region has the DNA TGTGCCAGCCGACCTCGAGCGTTGGGAAACACCGGGGAGCTGTTTTTT.